Shown below are 26 T cell receptor beta chains from a single sample sequenced in a study of cytomegalovirus exposure and HLA in healthy donors. PCR amplification relied on 60 Vbeta primers (plus 13 Jbeta primers). Profiling relied on immunoSEQ multiplex PCR, and the TCRdb table lists in-frame clones only, not all of them. The table shows around 200,000 clones, with about 80% occurring only once. The sample was PBMCs. Receptors originate from a boy younger than 18 in good health and CMV-seronegative.

The CDR3 nucleotides read TGTGCCAGCAGCCCGGAGCACGTGGGTGAGCAGTTCTTC. The encoded protein is CASSPEHVGEQFF. The chain carries TRBV5-5 and TRBJ2-1, with D uncertain. V was shortened by 4 bases and J by 9 bases, with 14 bases between the two germline ends. CDR1 SGHKS and CDR2 YYEKEE come from the germline V gene (reference sequence). The CDR3 consists of 13 residues.

This clone appeared a few times. V usage is TRBV7-3 and J usage is TRBJ1-3; the match to TRBD1 covers 9 bases. The CDR3 is 17 residues long. Looked up from germline, CDR1 is SGHTA and CDR2 is FQGTGA. With V trimmed by 5 bases and J by 1 base, 9 bases remained unmatched. This CDR3 reads CASSLRDRALSGNTIYF. The CDR3 nucleotides are TGTGCCAGCAGCCTCCGGGACAGGGCGCTTTCTGGAAACACCATATATTTT.

The chain joins TRBV7-2 to TRBJ2-2; no clear D. The ends were cut back, 5 bases at V and 3 bases at J, with 16 bases in the middle. CDR3 length equals 16 residues. In germline, CDR1 is SGHTA, CDR2 FQGNSA. CDR3 loop: CASSPKMYTDTGELFF. CDR3 nucleotides: TGTGCCAGCAGCCCCAAAATGTATACTGACACCGGGGAGCTGTTTTTT.

The CDR3 bases are TGTGCCAGCAGCCCCGGAGGCTGGTACAATGAGCAGTTCTTC. Translating gives CASSPGGWYNEQFF. The genes are TRBV7-9 and TRBJ2-1, with D perhaps matching TRBD2 (5 bases). Germline values: CDR1 SEHNR, CDR2 FQNEAQ (reference sequence). Between the trimmed V and J ends, which lost 5 bases and 4 bases, there was a span of 12 bases. The CDR3 runs 14 residues. The variable domain in full, with the rest retrieved from reference TRBV7-9 and TRBJ2-1, is DTGVSQNPRHKITKRGQNVTFRCDPISEHNRLYWYRQTLGQGPEFLTYFQNEAQLEKSRLLSDRFSAERPKGSFSTLEIQRTEQGDSAMYLCASSPGGWYNEQFFGPGTRLTVL.

This clone was picked up one time. CDR3 loop: CAWIMGGSYNEQFF. CDR3 in DNA: TGTGCCTGGATCATGGGAGGGTCCTACAATGAGCAGTTCTTC. The chain links TRBV30 to TRBJ2-1; 7 bases match TRBD2. Trimming at V came to 4 bases and at J to 1 base, leaving 4 bases not matched to a gene. CDR1 is GTSNPN and CDR2 is SVGIG in the germline V gene (reference sequence). The CDR3 is made up of 14 amino acids.

The rearrangement joins TRBV30 to TRBJ2-1; 12 bases map to TRBD2. Germline values: CDR1 GTSNPN, CDR2 SVGIG (reference sequence). Unmatched junction bases numbered 4, after V lost 2 bases and J lost 8 bases. This CDR3 spans 14 amino acids. CDR3 residues: CAWSSSGGGHEQFF. The CDR3 bases are TGTGCCTGGAGTTCTAGCGGGGGGGGCCATGAGCAGTTCTTC.

This sequence joins TRBV7-3 and TRBJ1-5; 7 bases are shared with TRBD1. J lost 1 base, V lost 4 bases, and 4 bases had no gene match. Germline V lookup: CDR1 SGHTA, CDR2 FQGTGA. The CDR3 runs 15 residues. CDR3 in DNA: TGTGCCAGCAGCTCTACAGGGGTGAGCAATCAGCCCCAGCATTTT. This sequence encodes CASSSTGVSNQPQHF.

This rearrangement joins TRBV7-9 to TRBJ1-1; D unresolved. This CDR3 contains 14 residues. V was shortened by 2 bases and J by 1 base, with 8 bases between the two germline ends. The germline V gene has CDR1 SEHNR and CDR2 FQNEAQ (reference sequence). DNA of the CDR3: TGTGCCAGCAGCTTACAGGTGGGGAACACTGAAGCTTTCTTT. The encoded protein is CASSLQVGNTEAFF.

The rearrangement uses TRBV30 and TRBJ1-3; D gene unclear. Germline V gene data show CDR1 as GTSNPN and CDR2 as SVGIG (reference sequence). This CDR3 region has 14 residues. V was cut by 1 base and J by 0 bases, with 7 bases left in between. The CDR3 DNA sequence: TGTGCCTGGAGTGGAGGCCTCTCTGGAAACACCATATATTTT. Its translation is CAWSGGLSGNTIYF.

This clone was counted a few times. The chain uses TRBV5-4 and TRBJ1-4; TRBD1 matches 7 bases. Germline V gene sequence: CDR1 SGHNT, CDR2 YYREEE (reference sequence). This CDR3 comprises 15 residues. J lost 7 bases, V lost 5 bases, and 11 bases had no gene match. The DNA of the CDR3 is TGTGCCAGCAGTTCTACAGGGGAGGTTTCTGAAAAACTGTTTTTT. This gives the protein CASSSTGEVSEKLFF. The full variable domain, with the rest looked up from reference TRBV5-4 and TRBJ1-4, is ETGVTQSPTHLIKTRGQQVTLRCSSQSGHNTVSWYQQALGQGPQFIFQYYREEENGRGNFPPRFSGLQFPNYSSELNVNALELDDSALYLCASSSTGEVSEKLFFGSGTQLSVL.

The V gene is TRBV9, the J gene TRBJ1-2, with 7 bases aligning to TRBD1. Trimming took 0 bases from V and 1 from J; bases not matched to a gene: 3. The CDR3 totals 15 residues. Germline assignment: CDR1 SGDLS and CDR2 YYNGEE. The DNA of the CDR3 is TGTGCCAGCAGCGTAGGACCAGGGGGTAACTATGGCTACACCTTC. It codes for CASSVGPGGNYGYTF.

The chain links TRBV6-1 to TRBJ2-5, with 8 bases aligning to TRBD2. CDR1 and CDR2 from the germline V gene are MNHNS and SASEGT. The length of the CDR3 is 15 residues. Unmatched junction bases numbered 10, after V lost 3 bases and J lost 7 bases. The CDR3 sequence: CASSESGGNLGTQYF. CDR3 nucleotide sequence: TGTGCCAGCAGTGAGTCGGGGGGGAATTTAGGGACCCAGTACTTC.

V gene TRBV7-3 combines with J gene TRBJ2-7; D is undetermined. This CDR3 has 13 residues. Germline V gives CDR1 SGHTA, CDR2 FQGTGA. V shed 3 bases and J shed 0 bases, with 6 bases lying between them. The CDR3 loop reads CASSFDFSYEQYF. The CDR3 DNA follows: TGTGCCAGCAGCTTTGACTTCTCCTACGAGCAGTACTTC.

This chain connects TRBV5-8 to TRBJ1-2, with TRBD1 matching 9 bases. V lost 4 bases, J lost 8 bases, and 15 bases stayed unmatched. Per germline, CDR1 SGHTS and CDR2 YDEGEE. The CDR3 is 16 residues long. CDR3 sequence reads: CASSRNYIQGADGYTF. Here the CDR3 DNA reads TGTGCCAGCAGCCGAAATTATATACAGGGGGCCGACGGCTACACCTTC.

This sequence joins TRBV28 and TRBJ2-3; possible D gene TRBD2, 5 bases. The CDR3 totals 17 residues. Germline assignment: CDR1 MDHEN and CDR2 SYDVKM. The V and J ends lost 1 base and 0 bases respectively, with 14 bases between them. The CDR3 DNA is TGTGCCAGCAGTTTATTTCGGCGGGCGCTTAGCACAGATACGCAGTATTTT. As protein: CASSLFRRALSTDTQYF.

This clone was detected once. The chain has TRBV29-1 and TRBJ1-1; the D is unclear. Germline values: CDR1 SQVTM, CDR2 ANQGSEA. The CDR3 has 13 residues. V was clipped by 3 bases and J by 2 bases, with 10 bases between them. CDR3 residues: CSVERQLNTEAFF. The CDR3 DNA sequence: TGCAGCGTTGAGCGGCAGCTAAACACTGAAGCTTTCTTT.

V gene TRBV7-2 combines with J gene TRBJ2-7; TRBD2 matches at 11 bases. With V trimmed by 3 bases and J by 5 bases, 9 bases remained unmatched. The CDR3 covers 16 residues. Germline V gene lookup returns CDR1 SGHTA and CDR2 FQGNSA. The CDR3 DNA is TGTGCCAGCAGCTTCGACACTAGCGGGAGCGTCCACGAGCAGTACTTC. Amino acids: CASSFDTSGSVHEQYF.

J is TRBJ1-1 and V is TRBV18; possibly TRBD1 for D (5 bases). Trimming stripped 3 bases from V and 0 bases from J, with 11 bases between. Per the germline V gene, CDR1 is KGHSH and CDR2 is LQKENI. This CDR3 region has 15 residues. This CDR3 is CASSPSAGLNTEAFF. The DNA of the CDR3 is TGTGCCAGCTCACCTTCGGCAGGGCTGAACACTGAAGCTTTCTTT.

This clone was observed a handful of times. The V gene is TRBV6-1, the J gene TRBJ1-2; the D is unclear. Trimming shortened V by 8 bases and J by 8 bases, and 12 bases separated the two germline ends. CDR1 is MNHNS and CDR2 is SASEGT in the germline V gene. The CDR3 is 11 residues long. The CDR3 is CASYVTVGYTF. The DNA for the CDR3 is TGTGCCAGCTACGTAACTGTCGGCTACACCTTC.

This clone has just one count. The chain links TRBV19 to TRBJ2-7, with 15 bases lining up with TRBD2. V shed 4 bases, J shed 3 bases, and the junction held 1 base outside the gene matches. This CDR3 is 15 amino acids long. CDR1 is LNHDA and CDR2 is SQIVND in the germline V gene (reference sequence). The DNA for the CDR3 is TGTGCCAGTAGTACGGGACTAGCGGGAGGCTACGAGCAGTACTTC. It translates to CASSTGLAGGYEQYF.

V usage is TRBV5-1 and J usage is TRBJ2-2; the D gene is possibly TRBD1 (6 bases). From germline, CDR1 is SGHRS and CDR2 YFSETQ. The CDR3 contains 14 residues. V was pared by 2 bases and J by 1 base, with 6 bases between. CDR3 in DNA: TGCGCCAGCAGCTTCAGGGGGAACACCGGGGAGCTGTTTTTT. Its translation is CASSFRGNTGELFF.

This chain joins TRBV2 and TRBJ1-2; 8 bases are shared with TRBD1. This CDR3 is built from 17 residues. V dropped 3 bases and J dropped 7; count of bases not matched to a gene: 16. Germline V CDR1 and CDR2: SNHLY, FYNNEI. In nucleotides, the CDR3 is TGTGCCAGCAGTGATATCGGGACAGGCGCCATTTGGGGTGGCTACACCTTC. Translating it yields CASSDIGTGAIWGGYTF.

V gene TRBV5-1 combines with J gene TRBJ2-7; 11 bases agree with TRBD2. Germline V gene data show CDR1 as SGHRS and CDR2 as YFSETQ. This CDR3 is built from 15 residues. V lost 4 bases and J lost 0; bases outside the gene matches: 3. CDR3: CASSRLAGSSYEQYF. The CDR3 nucleotides are TGCGCCAGCAGCCGACTAGCGGGAAGCTCCTACGAGCAGTACTTC.

The V call is TRBV5-1, the J call TRBJ2-5; TRBD1 matches 10 bases. Judging by the DNA end, TRBJ2-7 fits better; the J call may be wrong. Looked up from germline, CDR1 is SGHRS and CDR2 is YFSETQ. The CDR3 has 15 amino acids. The CDR3 region is CASSLVSGQGNEQYF. CDR3 sequence (DNA): TGCGCCAGCAGCTTGGTGTCGGGACAGGGGAACGAGCAGTACTTC.

This clone has more than one count but fewer than ten. The gene calls are TRBV2 and TRBJ1-4; D possibly corresponds to TRBD1 (6 bases). Germline values: CDR1 SNHLY, CDR2 FYNNEI. This CDR3 is built from 14 residues. Deletions cut 4 bases from V and 4 bases from J, with 10 bases between. For the CDR3, the DNA is TGTGCCAGCAGTGGACAGGAGTATAATGAAAAACTGTTTTTT. This codes for CASSGQEYNEKLFF.

The chain is built from TRBV19 and TRBJ1-2; 8 positions agree with TRBD1. The germline CDR1 and CDR2 sequences are LNHDA and SQIVND (reference sequence). Trimming took 4 bases from V and 4 from J; bases not matched to a gene: 8. The CDR3 has 15 amino acids. CDR3 amino acids: CASSTQGQAVYGYTF. As DNA, the CDR3 is TGTGCCAGTAGTACGCAGGGACAGGCCGTCTATGGCTACACCTTC.